The 2 T cell receptor beta chains given below trace back to one sample, sequenced in a study of control samples from healthy donors and cancer patients. The method was immunoSEQ multiplex PCR; TCRdb's version includes in-frame clones alone and lacks a portion of them. The table lists around 140,000 clones, roughly 93% of them singletons. Sequencing used blood. The receptors were sampled from a man younger than 30 in good health.

The rearrangement uses TRBV18 and TRBJ2-3, with a possible D match to TRBD2 (5 bases). Trimming stripped 6 bases from V and 0 bases from J, with 10 bases between. The CDR3 contains 14 residues. Germline V gene sequence: CDR1 KGHSH, CDR2 LQKENI. The CDR3 DNA is TGTGCCAGCTCCCGGTCGGGAAGCACAGATACGCAGTATTTT. Its translation: CASSRSGSTDTQYF. Combining the CDR3 with reference TRBV18 and TRBJ2-3 gives the whole variable domain NAGVMQNPRHLVRRRGQEARLRCSPMKGHSHVYWYRQLPEEGLKFMVYLQKENIIDESGMPKERFSAEFPKEGPSILRIQQVVRGDSAAYFCASSRSGSTDTQYFGPGTRLTVL.

In DNA, the CDR3 is TGTGCCAGCAGCCCCCCGGGGGAGCCCCAGCATTTT. This sequence encodes CASSPPGEPQHF. The V call is TRBV12-3 or TRBV12-4, the J call TRBJ1-5; D may be TRBD1 (5 bases). This CDR3 is 12 amino acids long. V was clipped by 6 bases and J by 8 bases, with 11 bases between them.